This is a list of T cell receptor beta chains from one sample in a study of blood T cell repertoires in COVID-19. The data were produced by immunoSEQ multiplex PCR, yet TCRdb's version contains in-frame clones alone and is incomplete. The top ten hold about a fifth of the sample, which has about 130,000 clones, about four fifths seen once. The sequenced sample consisted of peripheral blood. All receptors come from an elderly man with acute or convalescent COVID-19. The CDR3 runs from the conserved cysteine through the conserved F or W. Each record gives: D gene, V gene, clone size, J gene, CDR3 DNA, CDR3 protein. The D gene is left open where the match is weak. Clone size is given for some rows only: seen once, a few or many times, or a class if the clone is expanded.

>TRBD1|TRBV19|-|TRBJ1-2
TGTGCCAGTAGCCCGGACAGGGGAGGCGGCTACACCTTC
CASSPDRGGGYTF
>-|TRBV14|-|TRBJ2-5
TGTGCCAGCAGCCAAGGGGCCAGATCGGAGACCCAGTACTTC
CASSQGARSETQYF
>-|TRBV19|-|TRBJ1-5
TGTGCCAGTAGTATTACGGGGATCAATCAGCCCCAGCATTTT
CASSITGINQPQHF
>-|TRBV5-1|-|TRBJ1-1
TGCGCCAGCAGCTTCACAGAGACCCGCCCGAACACTGAAGCTTTCTTT
CASSFTETRPNTEAFF
>-|TRBV28|-|TRBJ1-1
TGTGCCAGCAGTTTAATGACACCCGAAGCTTTCTTT
CASSLMTPEAFF
>TRBD1|TRBV5-4|-|TRBJ2-5
TGTGCCAGCAGCCGACAGGGATTCACTGGGGAGACCCAGTACTTC
CASSRQGFTGETQYF
>-|TRBV2|few|TRBJ1-5
TGTGCCAGCAACGGGGGGCAATATCAGCCCCAGCATTTT
CASNGGQYQPQHF
>TRBD1|TRBV28|few|TRBJ1-1
TGTGCCAGCAGTTTACTAACAGGGGGCCTCACTGAAGCTTTCTTT
CASSLLTGGLTEAFF
>-|TRBV4-1|-|TRBJ2-6
TGCGCCAGCAGCCTCCGCGGCGACTCCGGGGCCAACGTCCTGACTTTC
CASSLRGDSGANVLTF
>-|TRBV12-2|few|TRBJ1-2
TGTGCAAGTCGCATACAACCGGGACAGGCCGTGCACTACACCTTC
CASRIQPGQAVHYTF
>-|TRBV2|-|TRBJ2-7
TGTGCCAGCAATATGGTAACGGACGAGCAGTACTTC
CASNMVTDEQYF
>-|TRBV6-5|few|TRBJ1-6
TGTGCCAGCAGCGCGGACAGTTATTCACCCCTCCACTTT
CASSADSYSPLHF
>-|TRBV12-3/TRBV12-4|-|TRBJ2-7
TGTGCCAGCAGTTTAGGCGGGAAGAGATATTTC
CASSLGGKRYF
>TRBD1|TRBV7-9|few|TRBJ2-7
TGTGCCAGCAGCTTCTGGGACAGGGATTACGAGCAGTACTTC
CASSFWDRDYEQYF
>TRBD1|TRBV7-8|-|TRBJ1-1
TGTGCCAGCAGCTTATTGGGACAGATGAACACTGAAGCTTTCTTT
CASSLLGQMNTEAFF
>TRBD2|TRBV9|-|TRBJ2-3
TGTGCCAGCAGCGTAGAGGGGAGGGCTAGCACAGATACGCAGTATTTT
CASSVEGRASTDTQYF
>TRBD2|TRBV3-1/TRBV3-2|-|TRBJ2-7
TGTGCCAGCAGCCAAGAATTTCTAGCGGGGGACTACGAGCAGTACTTC
CASSQEFLAGDYEQYF
>-|TRBV18|-|TRBJ1-4
TGTGCCAGCTCACCACGGGGAGCAACTAATGAAAAACTGTTTTTT
CASSPRGATNEKLFF
>-|TRBV30|-|TRBJ1-2
TGTGCGGAGGGAGGGAGGGCGCGGAGCTATGGCTACACCTTC
CAEGGRARSYGYTF
>-|TRBV6-5|-|TRBJ2-3
TGTGCCAGCACCATAAGGGGTGGCACAGATACGCAGTATTTT
CASTIRGGTDTQYF
>TRBD1|TRBV6-5|-|TRBJ2-3
TGTGCCAGCAGTTCAGGGGGCAGGGGGGATACGCAGTATTTT
CASSSGGRGDTQYF
>TRBD1|TRBV6-1|-|TRBJ2-4
TGTGCCAGCAGTGACGACAGGGGGATGGACATTCAGTACTTC
CASSDDRGMDIQYF
>TRBD1|TRBV11-2|-|TRBJ1-5
TGTGCCAGCAGCTTAGATTGGGGGGGACAGGGGGCAAGTCAGCCCCAGCATTTT
CASSLDWGGQGASQPQHF
>-|TRBV5-6|-|TRBJ1-1
TGTGCCAGCAGCCAATTAGCGGGCAGGAACACTGAAGCTTTCTTT
CASSQLAGRNTEAFF
>-|TRBV6-6|-|TRBJ2-3
TGTGCCAGCAGCAGGCCGGCGGGGAGCACAGATACGCAGTATTTT
CASSRPAGSTDTQYF